Described below is a single T cell receptor beta chain sequence and its context. This sample is part of a study of control samples from healthy donors and cancer patients. Only in-frame clones appear in the TCRdb table, and some are missing; sequencing was by immunoSEQ multiplex PCR. The data show about 90,000 clones, about nine tenths seen once. This CDR3 has 14 amino acids. Trimming took 5 bases from V and 2 from J, leaving 12 bases between them. The germline V gene has CDR1 SGHAT and CDR2 FQNNGV. Sequencing was performed on blood. This clonotype was sampled from a woman aged 18-35 years in good health. V gene TRBV11-2 combines with J gene TRBJ1-2; weak D call: TRBD1 (6 bases). The CDR3 coding sequence is TGTGCCAGCAGCCGGGGGGCACCCAACTATGGCTACACCTTC. Translating gives CASSRGAPNYGYTF.